These T cell receptor beta chains were read from a single sample in a study of stem cell transplantation in POMP-related autoinflammatory disease. The repertoire was sequenced with immunoSEQ multiplex PCR; TCRdb's copy has only in-frame clones and lacks some. The sample lists over 30,000 clones, about 91% seen once, with roughly 0.7% in the top ten. Sample: CD4+ T cells from PBMCs, taken before stem cell transplantation. These receptors were taken from a human donor with POMP-related autoinflammation and immune dysregulation (PRAID). Each CDR3 is given with its conserved first and last residue. D genes are given only for firm matches. Only some rows state a clone size, as once, few, many or a class for expanded clones.

clone_size j_call d_call v_call cdr3_nt cdr3_aa
few TRBJ1-1 TRBD1 TRBV29-1 TGCAGCGCCGACAGGGGGCGCGACGAAGCTTTCTTT CSADRGRDEAFF
NA TRBJ2-2 NA TRBV18 TGTGCCAGCTCACCTCTGGATAGGGCCGGGGAGCTGTTTTTT CASSPLDRAGELFF
NA TRBJ1-5 NA TRBV11-2 TGTGCCAGCAGCTTAGAATCCAATCAGCCCCAGCATTTT CASSLESNQPQHF
once TRBJ2-1 TRBD1 TRBV4-1 TGCGCCAGCAGCCGAACAAGGGGGGACAGGGGGGAAAATGAGCAGTTCTTC CASSRTRGDRGENEQFF
NA TRBJ1-2 NA TRBV5-1 TGCGCCAGCAGCTTAAGGGATTCTAACTATGGCTACACCTTC CASSLRDSNYGYTF
once TRBJ2-3 NA TRBV7-2 TGTGCCAGCAGCCTGGGACTCGTTTCTGGCACAGATACGCAGTATTTT CASSLGLVSGTDTQYF
NA TRBJ2-5 NA TRBV27 TGTGCCAGCAGTTCGACGGAGGGAGAGACCCAGTACTTC CASSSTEGETQYF
NA TRBJ1-1 NA TRBV28 TGTGCCAGCAGTTTAAGCATAGGCACTGAAGCTTTCTTT CASSLSIGTEAFF
NA TRBJ2-5 NA TRBV7-3 TGTGCCAGCAGCATATCTAGGGGAGAGACCCAGTACTTC CASSISRGETQYF
NA TRBJ2-3 NA TRBV4-2 TGTGCCAGCAGCCCCGGCTCAGATACGCAGTATTTT CASSPGSDTQYF
NA TRBJ2-1 NA TRBV28 TGTGCCAGCAGTTTTGTAGCTAACGAACACAATGAGCAGTTCTTC CASSFVANEHNEQFF
NA TRBJ2-3 TRBD2 TRBV6-5 TGTGCCAGCAGGACGTCGCGGGGGGGAGGGCAGTATTTT CASRTSRGGGQYF
NA TRBJ2-3 NA TRBV6-6 TGTGCCAGCAGTGACCGGGACAGCACAGATACGCAGTATTTT CASSDRDSTDTQYF
NA TRBJ2-3 NA TRBV29-1 TGCAGCGTTGAAGATTGGCGTTCTAGCACAGATACGCAGTATTTT CSVEDWRSSTDTQYF
NA TRBJ1-5 NA TRBV19 TGTGCCAGTAGTGCCTACGGGGCTTATAGCAATCAGCCCCAGCATTTT CASSAYGAYSNQPQHF
NA TRBJ1-1 NA TRBV10-3 TGTGCCATCAGTGCTACCTACTTCCTGGACACTGAAGCTTTCTTT CAISATYFLDTEAFF
NA TRBJ2-1 TRBD2 TRBV5-1 TGCGCCAGCAGGGGATACGGGGGGTTTTTACTAGACAATGAGCAGTTCTTC CASRGYGGFLLDNEQFF
once TRBJ2-1 TRBD1 TRBV27 TGTGCCAGCGGGGACAGGGAGGGGAATGAGCAGTTCTTC CASGDREGNEQFF
NA TRBJ2-7 TRBD2 TRBV5-4 TGTGCCAGCAGCGCGGATAGCGGGAGGGCATACGAGCAGTACTTC CASSADSGRAYEQYF
NA TRBJ2-7 NA TRBV18 TGTGCCAGCTCACCACCACAGGGCCTCTCCTACGAGCAGTACTTC CASSPPQGLSYEQYF
NA TRBJ1-1 TRBD1 TRBV5-5 TGTGCCAGCAGCTGGGGACAGGTGAACACTGAAGCTTTCTTT CASSWGQVNTEAFF
once TRBJ2-5 TRBD1 TRBV2 TGTGCCAGCGGCCGGGACAGGGAAGCACAAGAGACCCAGTACTTC CASGRDREAQETQYF
NA TRBJ2-7 NA TRBV4-1 TGCGCCAGCAGCCAAGTCAGAGGGCGGGAACTCGAGCAGTACTTC CASSQVRGRELEQYF
NA TRBJ2-7 TRBD2 TRBV11-2 TGTGCCAGCAGCTTAGGGAGGCGGACTAGCGGGAGGAACATGCGGTACTTC CASSLGRRTSGRNMRYF
NA TRBJ2-1 TRBD1 TRBV29-1 TGCAGCGTTGCAAGGGACAGGGTCAATGAGCAGTTCTTC CSVARDRVNEQFF
NA TRBJ2-5 NA TRBV11-2 TGTGCCAGCAGCTACGGGGGGCTCCAAGAGACCCAGTACTTC CASSYGGLQETQYF
NA TRBJ2-2 NA TRBV18 TGTGCCAGCTCTTCGGACGGTCGAGTCGGGGAGCTGTTTTTT CASSSDGRVGELFF
NA TRBJ1-2 NA TRBV5-1 TGCGCCAGCAGCTTGGCGTCAGGGGCGGGGATCTATGGCTACACCTTC CASSLASGAGIYGYTF
NA TRBJ2-7 TRBD1 TRBV25-1 TGTGCCACTCGAAGACAGGGGGATGGCTACGAGCAGTACTTC CATRRQGDGYEQYF
NA TRBJ2-5 NA TRBV19 TGTGCCAGTAGTATACCGGGACACCATATCGAGACCCAGTACTTC CASSIPGHHIETQYF
NA TRBJ2-3 NA TRBV19 TGTGCCAGTAGTAAAGCTGGAGATACGCAGTATTTT CASSKAGDTQYF
NA TRBJ2-7 NA TRBV7-9 TGTGCCAGCAGTTCCGGGACGGGAGCATACGAGCAGTACTTC CASSSGTGAYEQYF
NA TRBJ1-6 NA TRBV5-6 TGTGCCAGCAGCTTGGAATACAAAGGTTCACCCCTCCACTTT CASSLEYKGSPLHF
NA TRBJ2-7 NA TRBV23-1 TGCGCCAGCAGTCAATCAAACGGCTCAGAGCAGTACTTC CASSQSNGSEQYF
NA TRBJ1-4 NA TRBV27 TGTGCCAGCAGCCAGTCAACTAATGAAAAACTGTTTTTT CASSQSTNEKLFF
NA TRBJ1-4 TRBD1 TRBV6-1 TGTGCCAGCAGTGAAAAAGACAGGGGGTTTGCTAATGAAAAACTGTTTTTT CASSEKDRGFANEKLFF
NA TRBJ2-1 NA TRBV2 TGTGCCAGCAAGGCGTTGAGCTCCTACAATGAGCAGTTCTTC CASKALSSYNEQFF
NA TRBJ2-2 NA TRBV7-9 TGTGCCATCTCACAATTGAACACCGGGGAGCTGTTTTTT CAISQLNTGELFF
NA TRBJ1-1 NA TRBV28 TGTGCCAGCAGTTTGTCGAGAGACAAGGCTTTCTTT CASSLSRDKAFF
once TRBJ1-1 NA TRBV23-1 TGCGCCAGCATACAGAGGTTCTCCTTTGAAGCTTTCTTT CASIQRFSFEAFF
NA TRBJ1-1 NA TRBV19 TGTGCCACCGGGACGGCGAACACTGAAGCTTTCTTT CATGTANTEAFF
NA TRBJ2-6 NA TRBV28 TGTGCCAGCAAGCAGACAACACCATCTGGGGCCAACGTCCTGACTTTC CASKQTTPSGANVLTF
NA TRBJ1-5 NA TRBV6-1 TGTGCCAGCAGCAGGGAGAACGGACAGCCCCAGCATTTT CASSRENGQPQHF
NA TRBJ2-5 TRBD1 TRBV5-1 TGCGCCAGCAGCTTGGGGCGGACAGGGGGAAGAGGGGAGACCCAGTACTTC CASSLGRTGGRGETQYF
NA TRBJ2-7 TRBD1 TRBV10-1 TGCGCCAGTTCCCAGGGGGAAGAGCAGTACTTC CASSQGEEQYF
NA TRBJ2-1 NA TRBV9 TGTGCCAGCAGCGTAGAGGGGGGCCGCAATGAGCAGTTCTTC CASSVEGGRNEQFF
NA TRBJ2-7 NA TRBV7-3 TGTGCCAGCAGAGCTTATGTAGGGTCCTACGAGCAGTACTTC CASRAYVGSYEQYF